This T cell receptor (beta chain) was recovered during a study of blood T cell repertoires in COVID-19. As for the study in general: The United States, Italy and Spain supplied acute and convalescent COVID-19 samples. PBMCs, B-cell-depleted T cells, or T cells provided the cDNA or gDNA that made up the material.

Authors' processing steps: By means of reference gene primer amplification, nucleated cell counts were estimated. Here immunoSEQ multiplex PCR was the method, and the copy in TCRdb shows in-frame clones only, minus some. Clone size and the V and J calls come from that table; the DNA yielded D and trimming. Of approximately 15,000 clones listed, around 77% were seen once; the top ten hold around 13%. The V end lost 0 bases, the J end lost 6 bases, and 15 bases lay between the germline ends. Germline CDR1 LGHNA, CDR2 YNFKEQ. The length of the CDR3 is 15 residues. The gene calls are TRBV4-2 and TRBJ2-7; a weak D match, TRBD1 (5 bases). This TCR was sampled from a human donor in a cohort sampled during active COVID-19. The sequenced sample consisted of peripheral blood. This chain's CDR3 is CASSQDLSRVFEQYF. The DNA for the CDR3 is TGTGCCAGCAGCCAAGATCTGAGCAGGGTGTTCGAGCAGTACTTC.